The clone carrying this TCR beta chain appeared once. This specimen comes from a study of radiation and T cells in renal cell carcinoma. Repertoires were generated with immunoSEQ multiplex PCR, while TCRdb's copy carries only in-frame clones and drops some. The sample holds about 90,000 clones; 75% to 85% are singletons and the top ten take approximately 7.8%. Stated time point: blood 4 weeks post-SBRT, at nephrectomy. Treatment: 15 Gy SBRT to primary tumor, nephrectomy 4 weeks later. The CDR3 extends over 13 amino acids. With V trimmed by 5 bases and J by 6 bases, 5 bases remained unmatched. The germline V gene has CDR1 SGHNT and CDR2 YENEEA.

This TCR was recovered from a man in his sixties with renal cell carcinoma. The V gene is TRBV11-3, the J gene TRBJ1-1, with 8 bases matching TRBD1. The sequenced sample was blood, obtained from a patient whose treatment included radiotherapy and nephrectomy. The CDR3 reads CASSPDRDAEAFF. In DNA, the CDR3 is TGTGCCAGCAGCCCGGACAGGGACGCTGAAGCTTTCTTT. Based on the CDR3 plus reference TRBV11-3 and TRBJ1-1, the full variable domain is EAGVVQSPRYKIIEKKQPVAFWCNPISGHNTLYWYLQNLGQGPELLIRYENEEAVDDSQLPKDRFSAERLKGVDSTLKIQPAELGDSAVYLCASSPDRDAEAFFGQGTRLTVV.